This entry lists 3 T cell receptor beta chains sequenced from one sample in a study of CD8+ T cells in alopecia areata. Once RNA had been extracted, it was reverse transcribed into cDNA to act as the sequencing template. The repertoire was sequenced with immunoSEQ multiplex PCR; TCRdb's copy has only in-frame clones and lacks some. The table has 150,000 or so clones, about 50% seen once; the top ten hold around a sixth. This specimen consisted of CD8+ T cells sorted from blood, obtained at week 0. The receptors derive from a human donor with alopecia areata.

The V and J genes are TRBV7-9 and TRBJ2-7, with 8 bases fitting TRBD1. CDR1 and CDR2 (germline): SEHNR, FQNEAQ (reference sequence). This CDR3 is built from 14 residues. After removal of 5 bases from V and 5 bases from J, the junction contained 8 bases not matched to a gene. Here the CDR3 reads CASSPPGQVNEQYF. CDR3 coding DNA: TGTGCCAGCAGCCCTCCGGGACAGGTAAACGAGCAGTACTTC. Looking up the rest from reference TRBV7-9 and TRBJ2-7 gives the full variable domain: DTGVSQNPRHKITKRGQNVTFRCDPISEHNRLYWYRQTLGQGPEFLTYFQNEAQLEKSRLLSDRFSAERPKGSFSTLEIQRTEQGDSAMYLCASSPPGQVNEQYFGPGTRLTVT.

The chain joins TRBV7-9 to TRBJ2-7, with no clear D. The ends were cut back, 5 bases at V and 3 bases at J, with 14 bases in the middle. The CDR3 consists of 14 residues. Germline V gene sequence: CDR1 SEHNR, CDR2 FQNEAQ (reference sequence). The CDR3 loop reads CASSPASPNYEQYF. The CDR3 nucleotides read TGTGCCAGCAGCCCGGCGAGTCCCAACTACGAGCAGTACTTC.

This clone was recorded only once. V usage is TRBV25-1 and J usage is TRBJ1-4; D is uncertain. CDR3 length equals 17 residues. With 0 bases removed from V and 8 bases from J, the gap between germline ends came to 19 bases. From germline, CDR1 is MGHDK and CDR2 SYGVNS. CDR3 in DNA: TGTGCCAGCAGTGAATATAGGGAGGCGATGAAGGAGGAAAAACTGTTTTTT. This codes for CASSEYREAMKEEKLFF.